The TCR beta chain described here comes from a study of T-cell reconstitution after alpha-beta-depleted transplantation in children. As for this clonotype: The antigen is undetermined.

This CDR3 contains 15 residues. J was trimmed by 5 bases and V by 6 bases; bases with no gene match: 12. Germline CDR1 is SGHVS and CDR2 is FNYEAQ. Study-level points and caveats: At day 60, the high TCRbeta diversity found in some patients originated from recipient T cells and thymic progenitors that had survived. About two months after transplant, alpha-beta T cells reportedly came from several hundred expanded graft clones.

Preparation of the TCRbeta library used unique molecular identifiers. TCRdb recomputed calls from the PCR reads with MiXCR, one row per CDR3 protein. The sample records 670,000 or so distinct CDR3 sequences, around 13% being singletons. The sequence came from a girl aged 2-10 years with congenital amegakaryocytic thrombocytopenia, due to receive a stem cell transplant. The material was PBMCs, obtained before TCRalphabeta/CD19-depleted stem cell transplant. This chain connects TRBV7-6 to TRBJ2-5; 7 bases map to TRBD2. This CDR3 reads CASSSRGLAVETQYF. CDR3 in DNA: TGTGCCAGCAGTTCACGGGGTCTAGCGGTGGAGACCCAGTACTTC.